These T cell receptor beta chains were read from a single sample in a study of regulatory T cells in long-lasting Graves disease. TCRdb processed the multiplex PCR reads anew with MiXCR; each CDR3 protein has one entry. The table records roughly 400,000 distinct CDR3 sequences, 21% of them present only once. This specimen consisted of peripheral blood mononuclear cells (PBMCs), obtained when the disease was refractory, from a patient treated with antithyroid drugs. These receptors originate from a female donor with Graves disease. Both conserved end residues are part of each CDR3. The order of the fields is V gene, clone size, J gene, D gene, CDR3 protein, CDR3 DNA. The D gene is left open where the match is weak. Clone size is stated in some rows and not others, as once, few, many or a class when expanded.

V gene: TRBV28; clone size: few; J gene: TRBJ2-3; D gene: .; CDR3 protein: CASSLLQASSTDTQYF; CDR3 DNA: TGTGCCAGCAGTTTACTCCAAGCGTCAAGCACAGATACGCAGTATTTT
V gene: TRBV6-1; clone size: many; J gene: TRBJ1-6; D gene: .; CDR3 protein: CASSEAGSALHF; CDR3 DNA: TGTGCCAGCAGTGAAGCCGGTTCAGCCCTCCACTTT
V gene: TRBV7-9; clone size: .; J gene: TRBJ1-1; D gene: TRBD1; CDR3 protein: CASSHKTGGRTEAFF; CDR3 DNA: TGTGCCAGCAGCCACAAGACAGGGGGAAGGACTGAAGCTTTCTTT
V gene: TRBV7-6; clone size: few; J gene: TRBJ2-2; D gene: TRBD2; CDR3 protein: CASSFPLAGENTGELFF; CDR3 DNA: TGTGCCAGCAGCTTCCCATTAGCGGGAGAAAACACCGGGGAGCTGTTTTTT
V gene: TRBV28; clone size: many; J gene: TRBJ2-5; D gene: .; CDR3 protein: CASSSRGLPQETQYF; CDR3 DNA: TGTGCCAGCAGTTCCCGGGGACTCCCCCAAGAGACCCAGTACTTC
V gene: TRBV2; clone size: many; J gene: TRBJ1-5; D gene: .; CDR3 protein: CASNHRGNSNQPQHF; CDR3 DNA: TGTGCCAGCAACCATCGGGGGAATAGCAATCAGCCCCAGCATTTT
V gene: TRBV19; clone size: many; J gene: TRBJ2-7; D gene: TRBD2; CDR3 protein: CASSRLAEYEQYF; CDR3 DNA: TGTGCCAGTAGTCGACTAGCGGAGTACGAGCAGTACTTC
V gene: TRBV5-1; clone size: few; J gene: TRBJ2-7; D gene: TRBD1; CDR3 protein: CASSSGTVNYEQYF; CDR3 DNA: TGCGCCAGCAGCTCCGGGACAGTGAACTACGAGCAGTACTTC
V gene: TRBV5-1; clone size: few; J gene: TRBJ2-7; D gene: TRBD1; CDR3 protein: CASSLTGAGQGLYEQYF; CDR3 DNA: TGCGCCAGCAGCTTGACCGGGGCAGGACAGGGTTTGTACGAGCAGTACTTC
V gene: TRBV6-1; clone size: many; J gene: TRBJ1-4; D gene: .; CDR3 protein: CASRGGDNEKLFF; CDR3 DNA: TGTGCCAGCAGAGGAGGGGATAATGAAAAACTGTTTTTT
V gene: TRBV6-2/TRBV6-3; clone size: many; J gene: TRBJ2-5; D gene: .; CDR3 protein: CASSFYGLQETQYF; CDR3 DNA: TGTGCCAGCAGTTTCTACGGCCTCCAAGAGACCCAGTACTTC
V gene: TRBV4-1; clone size: .; J gene: TRBJ2-5; D gene: .; CDR3 protein: CASSQDPRETQYF; CDR3 DNA: TGCGCCAGCAGCCAAGATCCGAGGGAGACCCAGTACTTC
V gene: TRBV5-1; clone size: .; J gene: TRBJ2-7; D gene: TRBD2; CDR3 protein: CASSPGLAGAKYEQYF; CDR3 DNA: TGCGCCAGCAGCCCGGGACTAGCGGGAGCAAAGTACGAGCAGTACTTC
V gene: TRBV2; clone size: many; J gene: TRBJ1-1; D gene: TRBD1; CDR3 protein: CASCGQGDTEAFF; CDR3 DNA: TGTGCCAGCTGCGGACAGGGCGACACTGAAGCTTTCTTT
V gene: TRBV18; clone size: few; J gene: TRBJ1-1; D gene: TRBD1; CDR3 protein: CASSPGTGSNTEAFF; CDR3 DNA: TGTGCCAGCTCACCAGGGACAGGGTCGAACACTGAAGCTTTCTTT
V gene: TRBV11-2; clone size: medium-sized; J gene: TRBJ2-5; D gene: TRBD1; CDR3 protein: CASSLDQTGMQTQYF; CDR3 DNA: TGTGCCAGCAGCTTAGATCAGACAGGGATGCAGACCCAGTACTTC
V gene: TRBV18; clone size: few; J gene: TRBJ1-1; D gene: .; CDR3 protein: CASSTKSMNTEAFF; CDR3 DNA: TGTGCCAGCTCAACGAAAAGCATGAACACTGAAGCTTTCTTT
V gene: TRBV9; clone size: .; J gene: TRBJ1-1; D gene: TRBD1; CDR3 protein: CASSEYRGGAEAFF; CDR3 DNA: TGTGCCAGCAGCGAGTACAGGGGCGGCGCTGAAGCTTTCTTT
V gene: TRBV29-1; clone size: .; J gene: TRBJ2-1; D gene: .; CDR3 protein: CSVGPGKSYNEQFF; CDR3 DNA: TGCAGCGTTGGCCCGGGGAAATCCTACAATGAGCAGTTCTTC
V gene: TRBV2; clone size: few; J gene: TRBJ2-5; D gene: TRBD2; CDR3 protein: CASSGGAGGGEETQYF; CDR3 DNA: TGTGCCAGCAGTGGGGGAGCGGGAGGAGGGGAAGAGACCCAGTACTTC
V gene: TRBV28; clone size: many; J gene: TRBJ1-1; D gene: .; CDR3 protein: CASSSFLNTEAFF; CDR3 DNA: TGTGCCAGCAGTTCTTTTCTGAACACTGAAGCTTTCTTT
V gene: TRBV10-3; clone size: .; J gene: TRBJ2-3; D gene: .; CDR3 protein: CAISGGQGTDTQYF; CDR3 DNA: TGTGCCATCAGTGGCGGGCAGGGAACAGATACGCAGTATTTT
V gene: TRBV12-3/TRBV12-4; clone size: many; J gene: TRBJ1-4; D gene: .; CDR3 protein: CASSTSVQGEKLFF; CDR3 DNA: TGTGCCAGCAGCACCTCGGTCCAGGGGGAAAAACTGTTTTTT
V gene: TRBV5-1; clone size: many; J gene: TRBJ2-7; D gene: .; CDR3 protein: CASRQTGASYEQYF; CDR3 DNA: TGCGCCAGCAGGCAAACAGGCGCTTCCTACGAGCAGTACTTC
V gene: TRBV5-8; clone size: few; J gene: TRBJ1-5; D gene: .; CDR3 protein: CASSLYNRAVQPQHF; CDR3 DNA: TGTGCCAGCAGCTTGTATAACAGGGCTGTTCAGCCCCAGCATTTT
V gene: TRBV2; clone size: few; J gene: TRBJ2-2; D gene: TRBD2; CDR3 protein: CASSESGRVGGELFF; CDR3 DNA: TGTGCCAGCAGTGAAAGCGGGAGAGTTGGCGGGGAGCTGTTTTTT
V gene: TRBV15; clone size: .; J gene: TRBJ2-5; D gene: .; CDR3 protein: CATSKGERNQETQYF; CDR3 DNA: TGTGCCACCAGCAAGGGAGAGAGGAACCAAGAGACCCAGTACTTC
V gene: TRBV29-1; clone size: .; J gene: TRBJ2-1; D gene: TRBD2; CDR3 protein: CSVDGGGTRQYNEQFF; CDR3 DNA: TGCAGCGTTGATGGGGGCGGGACTAGACAATACAATGAGCAGTTCTTC
V gene: TRBV28; clone size: many; J gene: TRBJ1-4; D gene: TRBD1; CDR3 protein: CASSPRTGAAEKLFF; CDR3 DNA: TGTGCCAGCAGTCCCCGGACAGGGGCGGCTGAAAAACTGTTTTTT
V gene: TRBV7-9; clone size: few; J gene: TRBJ1-2; D gene: .; CDR3 protein: CASSLVSEGNYGYTF; CDR3 DNA: TGTGCCAGCAGCTTGGTATCGGAGGGGAACTATGGCTACACCTTC
V gene: TRBV28; clone size: many; J gene: TRBJ2-5; D gene: TRBD1; CDR3 protein: CASSQRTGKETQYF; CDR3 DNA: TGTGCCAGCAGTCAAAGGACAGGGAAAGAGACCCAGTACTTC
V gene: TRBV7-3; clone size: many; J gene: TRBJ2-5; D gene: TRBD2; CDR3 protein: CASSASGSGETQYF; CDR3 DNA: TGTGCCAGCAGCGCAAGCGGGAGCGGGGAGACCCAGTACTTC
V gene: TRBV11-2; clone size: many; J gene: TRBJ1-4; D gene: .; CDR3 protein: CASSSRQVLGTNEKLFF; CDR3 DNA: TGTGCCAGCAGCTCTAGACAAGTTCTGGGGACTAATGAAAAACTGTTTTTT
V gene: TRBV5-4; clone size: .; J gene: TRBJ2-1; D gene: TRBD1; CDR3 protein: CASSFRGPGVF; CDR3 DNA: TGTGCCAGCAGCTTTAGGGGGCCTGGGGTCTTC
V gene: TRBV11-2; clone size: many; J gene: TRBJ1-2; D gene: .; CDR3 protein: CASSEGRNYGYTF; CDR3 DNA: TGTGCCAGCAGCGAGGGACGGAACTATGGCTACACCTTC
V gene: TRBV27; clone size: .; J gene: TRBJ1-6; D gene: .; CDR3 protein: CASSLRPLHF; CDR3 DNA: TGTGCCAGCAGTTTAAGACCCCTCCACTTT
V gene: TRBV5-1; clone size: many; J gene: TRBJ1-1; D gene: .; CDR3 protein: CASSADNPEAFF; CDR3 DNA: TGCGCCAGCAGCGCGGACAACCCTGAAGCTTTCTTT
V gene: TRBV30; clone size: many; J gene: TRBJ1-5; D gene: .; CDR3 protein: CAWTPGANQPQHF; CDR3 DNA: TGTGCCTGGACCCCAGGGGCCAATCAGCCCCAGCATTTT
V gene: TRBV20-1; clone size: few; J gene: TRBJ2-5; D gene: .; CDR3 protein: CSASTRAETQYF; CDR3 DNA: TGCAGTGCTAGCACTAGAGCGGAGACCCAGTACTTC
V gene: TRBV28; clone size: .; J gene: TRBJ2-5; D gene: TRBD1; CDR3 protein: CASMRGGGETQYF; CDR3 DNA: TGTGCCAGCATGCGAGGGGGCGGGGAGACCCAGTACTTC
V gene: TRBV30; clone size: few; J gene: TRBJ2-2; D gene: TRBD2; CDR3 protein: CAWSQRLAGGVGTGELFF; CDR3 DNA: TGTGCCTGGAGTCAGCGACTAGCGGGAGGGGTGGGCACCGGGGAGCTGTTTTTT
V gene: TRBV6-2/TRBV6-3; clone size: once; J gene: TRBJ1-1; D gene: .; CDR3 protein: CASRPTTPGEAFF; CDR3 DNA: TGTGCCAGCAGGCCGACCACGCCGGGGGAAGCTTTCTTT
V gene: TRBV28; clone size: many; J gene: TRBJ1-1; D gene: TRBD1; CDR3 protein: CASSLQDRVNTEAFF; CDR3 DNA: TGTGCCAGCAGTTTGCAGGACAGGGTGAACACTGAAGCTTTCTTT
V gene: TRBV7-2; clone size: many; J gene: TRBJ2-5; D gene: .; CDR3 protein: CASRQGPETQYF; CDR3 DNA: TGTGCCAGCAGACAGGGACCAGAGACCCAGTACTTC
V gene: TRBV7-9; clone size: few; J gene: TRBJ2-3; D gene: TRBD1; CDR3 protein: CASSQGAGPTGGADTQYF; CDR3 DNA: TGTGCCAGCAGCCAGGGGGCGGGACCTACTGGGGGCGCAGATACGCAGTATTTT
V gene: TRBV5-1; clone size: .; J gene: TRBJ2-3; D gene: .; CDR3 protein: CASSTTDPGADTQYF; CDR3 DNA: TGCGCCAGCAGCACCACGGACCCGGGAGCAGATACGCAGTATTTT
V gene: TRBV7-3; clone size: many; J gene: TRBJ2-5; D gene: TRBD2; CDR3 protein: CASSLTSVAETQYF; CDR3 DNA: TGTGCCAGCAGCTTGACTAGCGTTGCAGAGACCCAGTACTTC
V gene: TRBV25-1; clone size: once; J gene: TRBJ2-1; D gene: .; CDR3 protein: CASSDVVATGRYNEQFF; CDR3 DNA: TGTGCCAGCAGTGATGTGGTTGCGACCGGGCGTTACAATGAGCAGTTCTTC
V gene: TRBV30; clone size: .; J gene: TRBJ2-7; D gene: .; CDR3 protein: CAWSVDASYEQYF; CDR3 DNA: TGTGCCTGGAGTGTAGACGCTTCCTACGAGCAGTACTTC
V gene: TRBV5-1; clone size: .; J gene: TRBJ2-7; D gene: TRBD2; CDR3 protein: CASSLSSGSRRDYEQYF; CDR3 DNA: TGCGCCAGCAGCTTATCTAGCGGGAGCCGCCGAGACTACGAGCAGTACTTC
V gene: TRBV12-5; clone size: .; J gene: TRBJ2-5; D gene: .; CDR3 protein: CASGLDWEETQYF; CDR3 DNA: TGTGCTAGTGGTTTGGACTGGGAGGAGACCCAGTACTTC